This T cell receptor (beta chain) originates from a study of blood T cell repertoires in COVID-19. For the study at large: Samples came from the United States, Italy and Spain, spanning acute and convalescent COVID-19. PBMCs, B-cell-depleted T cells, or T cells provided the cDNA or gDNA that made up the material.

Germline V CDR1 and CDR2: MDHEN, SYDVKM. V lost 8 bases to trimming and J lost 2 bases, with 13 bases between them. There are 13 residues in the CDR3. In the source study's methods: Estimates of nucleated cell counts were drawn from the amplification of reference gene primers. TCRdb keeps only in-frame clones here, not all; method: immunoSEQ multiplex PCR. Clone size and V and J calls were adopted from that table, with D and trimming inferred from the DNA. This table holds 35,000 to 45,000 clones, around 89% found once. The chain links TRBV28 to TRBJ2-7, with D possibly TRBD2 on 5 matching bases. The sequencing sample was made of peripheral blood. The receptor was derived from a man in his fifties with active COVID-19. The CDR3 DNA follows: TGTGCCAGCGGGGAGACCAGAGCCTACGAGCAGTACTTC. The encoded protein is CASGETRAYEQYF.